The rows below give T cell receptor beta chains drawn from one sample of a study of regulatory T cells in long-lasting Graves disease. Each CDR3 protein gets one entry after TCRdb re-called the multiplex PCR reads with MiXCR. The table records about 440,000 distinct CDR3 sequences, 15% of them present only once. The same data also contributed to another study, on T cells in Graves' hyperthyroidism and ophthalmopathy.

This sample comprised peripheral blood mononuclear cells (PBMCs), obtained at new diagnosis, from a patient treated with antithyroid drugs. Receptors originate from a woman younger than 45 with Graves disease. CDR3s include the opening cysteine and the closing phenylalanine or tryptophan. A D gene is named only where the DNA matches it firmly. Clone sizes are given selectively: once, few, many, or a class where the clone is expanded.

clone_size,d_call,j_call,v_call,cdr3_nt,cdr3_aa
many,NA,TRBJ2-5,TRBV29-1,TGCAGCGTTGGGGGGGGCGCGGGAGTAGAGACCCAGTACTTC,CSVGGGAGVETQYF
NA,NA,TRBJ2-2,TRBV6-2/TRBV6-3,TGTGCCAGCAGCCCACACCTTACAGGGAGAGGCGGGGAGCTGTTTTTT,CASSPHLTGRGGELFF
many,TRBD2,TRBJ2-3,TRBV6-1,TGTGCCAGCAGTCTTAGCGGGAGGAGGGGGACAGATACGCAGTATTTT,CASSLSGRRGTDTQYF
many,NA,TRBJ2-7,TRBV10-2,TGCGCCACCCAGGCGACTAGTTCTACCCTCGAGCAGTACTTC,CATQATSSTLEQYF
many,NA,TRBJ2-1,TRBV30,TGTGCCTGGAGTGTCTATCCCCAGACCTACAATGGGCAGTTCTTC,CAWSVYPQTYNGQFF
many,TRBD2,TRBJ2-3,TRBV28,TGTGCCAGCAGTTTGCTGACTAGCGGATCTAGCACAGATACGCAGTATTTT,CASSLLTSGSSTDTQYF
NA,NA,TRBJ2-7,TRBV6-5,TGTGCCAGCAGTTACGGACCTGGTACGGACGAGCAGTACTTC,CASSYGPGTDEQYF
NA,TRBD2,TRBJ2-5,TRBV7-9,TGTGCCAGCAGAGCGGGAGTCGGGGAGACCCAGTACTTC,CASRAGVGETQYF
NA,TRBD2,TRBJ2-7,TRBV19,TGTGCCAGTTCTAGAGCGGGCGGGAGGGGCACCTACGAGCAGTACTTC,CASSRAGGRGTYEQYF
many,NA,TRBJ2-2,TRBV30,TGTGCCTGGAGGGCGGACACCGGGGAGCTGTTTTTT,CAWRADTGELFF
few,NA,TRBJ1-3,TRBV9,TGTGCCAGCAGCGCATCCCCGAAGGGGTCTGGAAACACCATATATTTT,CASSASPKGSGNTIYF
NA,NA,TRBJ1-3,TRBV20-1,TGCAGTGCTAGGGCGCTAGGTGGAAACACCATATATTTT,CSARALGGNTIYF
many,NA,TRBJ2-7,TRBV20-1,TGCAGTGCTACAGCCAGGCAGACTCGAACCTACGAGCAGTACTTC,CSATARQTRTYEQYF
many,TRBD2,TRBJ2-7,TRBV9,TGTGCCAGCAGCGGCCAGACTAGCGAGGAGCAGTACTTC,CASSGQTSEEQYF
many,TRBD2,TRBJ2-3,TRBV24-1,TGTGCCACCTCGTCGCGGCGGGAGAGCACAGATACGCAGTATTTT,CATSSRRESTDTQYF
NA,TRBD2,TRBJ2-2,TRBV7-9,TGTGCCAGCAGCTCATACCTTGTCGGGGCGGGGGACACCGGGGAGCTGTTTTTT,CASSSYLVGAGDTGELFF
many,NA,TRBJ1-5,TRBV11-1,TGTGCCAGCAGCTTTGGTGGAGGGCCCCAGCATTTT,CASSFGGGPQHF
NA,NA,TRBJ2-7,TRBV11-1,TGCGCCAGCAGCCAAGGGGTCAGCTACGAGCAGTACTTC,CASSQGVSYEQYF
many,NA,TRBJ1-1,TRBV13,TGTGCCAGCAGCTTTCCCCGGGACGCCGTTAACACTGAAGCTTTCTTT,CASSFPRDAVNTEAFF
many,NA,TRBJ1-1,TRBV6-1,TGTGCCAGCAGGAAGGGGATCCAAGGGGCAGGGGCCACTGAAGCTTTCTTT,CASRKGIQGAGATEAFF
few,NA,TRBJ1-1,TRBV11-2,TGTGCCAGCAGGTCCTCCGGGGGGGAGACTGAAGCTTTCTTT,CASRSSGGETEAFF
NA,NA,TRBJ2-3,TRBV7-3,TGTGCCAGCAGCTCGACAGGACCCGGGAATACGCAGTATTTT,CASSSTGPGNTQYF
NA,NA,TRBJ2-2,TRBV12-3/TRBV12-4,TGTGCCAGCCAGACCGGCAGGAACACCGGGGAGCTGTTTTTT,CASQTGRNTGELFF
NA,TRBD2,TRBJ2-7,TRBV7-6,TGTGCCAGCAGCCCCTCCGAAGCGGGATTGAGTGAGCAGTACTTC,CASSPSEAGLSEQYF
many,NA,TRBJ1-1,TRBV9,TGTGCCAGCAGCCCTTTTCTTAGGGGTAGCACTGAAGCTTTCTTT,CASSPFLRGSTEAFF
many,NA,TRBJ1-5,TRBV24-1,TGTGCCACCAGTGAGGCAGGGGTCAATCAGCCCCAGCATTTT,CATSEAGVNQPQHF
few,NA,TRBJ2-6,TRBV9,TGTGCCAGCATCGGATTCTCTGGGGCCAACGTCCTGACTTTC,CASIGFSGANVLTF
few,NA,TRBJ1-1,TRBV24-1,TGTGCCACCAGTGATGCCCGGGTCCCTGAAGCTTTCTTT,CATSDARVPEAFF
few,TRBD1,TRBJ2-5,TRBV20-1,TGCAGTGCCACTCGGGGACAGGGAGGAGAGACCCAGTACTTC,CSATRGQGGETQYF
few,TRBD1,TRBJ2-2,TRBV7-9,TGTGCCAGCAGAGGGATACAGGGGGCGAACACCGGGGAGCTGTTTTTT,CASRGIQGANTGELFF
NA,NA,TRBJ2-3,TRBV6-2/TRBV6-3,TGTGCCAGCAGTTACTCGACCCAGGGCGGCACAGATACGCAGTATTTT,CASSYSTQGGTDTQYF
NA,TRBD1,TRBJ1-3,TRBV28,TGTGCCAGCAGTCCCATGACAGGGGCTGGAAACACCATATATTTT,CASSPMTGAGNTIYF
many,NA,TRBJ2-7,TRBV29-1,TGCAGCGTGTGGACAGGGACTACCTACGAGCAGTACTTC,CSVWTGTTYEQYF
NA,NA,TRBJ1-2,TRBV19,TGTGCCAGTAGTAACAGCGTCTATGGCTACACCTTC,CASSNSVYGYTF
few,NA,TRBJ2-3,TRBV18,TGTGCCAGCTCCCCCAGATCCCCGGATACGCAGTATTTT,CASSPRSPDTQYF
few,NA,TRBJ2-1,TRBV6-2/TRBV6-3,TGTGCCAGCAGTTTGTACGGACGGTCTAGATACAATGAGCAGTTCTTC,CASSLYGRSRYNEQFF
NA,NA,TRBJ1-1,TRBV18,TGTGCCAGCCCCGGGGCGGGGAACACTGAAGCTTTCTTT,CASPGAGNTEAFF